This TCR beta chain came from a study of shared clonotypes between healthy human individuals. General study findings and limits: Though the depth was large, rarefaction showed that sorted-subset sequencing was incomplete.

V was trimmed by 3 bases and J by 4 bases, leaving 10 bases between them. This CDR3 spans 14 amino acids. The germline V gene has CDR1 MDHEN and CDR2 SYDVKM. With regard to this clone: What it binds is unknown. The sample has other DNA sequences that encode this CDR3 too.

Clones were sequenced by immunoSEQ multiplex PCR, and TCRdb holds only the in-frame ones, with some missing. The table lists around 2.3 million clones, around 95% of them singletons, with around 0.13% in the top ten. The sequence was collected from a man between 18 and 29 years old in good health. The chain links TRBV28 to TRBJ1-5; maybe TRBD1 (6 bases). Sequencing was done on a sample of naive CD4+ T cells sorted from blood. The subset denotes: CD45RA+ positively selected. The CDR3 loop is CASSFGQGNQPQHF. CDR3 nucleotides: TGTGCCAGCAGTTTCGGGCAGGGGAATCAGCCCCAGCATTTT.